These T cell receptor beta chains were read from a single sample in a study of T cell changes during pregnancy in multiple sclerosis. Generated by immunoSEQ multiplex PCR, the TCRdb table keeps only in-frame clones and is missing some. The sample lists tens of thousands of clones; roughly 91% were seen once. The specimen was CD8+ T cells from peripheral blood mononuclear cells, collected in the second trimester of pregnancy. Receptors were obtained from a female donor with multiple sclerosis, enrolled in a pregnancy study. The CDR3 runs from the conserved cysteine through the conserved F or W. Fields, in order: V gene, D gene, clone size, J gene, CDR3 DNA, CDR3 protein. D genes are given only for firm matches. Clone size is shown for a subset of rows, as once, few, many or a class of expanded clone.

V: TRBV27; D: TRBD1; size: .; J: TRBJ2-7; DNA: TGTGCCACCGGGACAGCCTCCTACGAGCAGTACTTC; CDR3: CATGTASYEQYF
V: TRBV9; D: TRBD1; size: .; J: TRBJ2-1; DNA: TGTGCCAGCAGCCTCGGGACAGGGAATGAGCAGTTCTTC; CDR3: CASSLGTGNEQFF
V: TRBV7-9; D: TRBD1; size: .; J: TRBJ2-3; DNA: TGTGCCAGCAGCTTTGACAGGGATCTCACAGATACGCAGTATTTT; CDR3: CASSFDRDLTDTQYF
V: TRBV9; D: .; size: once; J: TRBJ2-2; DNA: TGTGCCAGCAGGACCGGGGCCGGGGAGCTGTTTTTT; CDR3: CASRTGAGELFF
V: TRBV27; D: TRBD1; size: .; J: TRBJ2-7; DNA: TGTGCCAGCAGTCCCGGACAGGGGGCCTACGAGCAGTACTTC; CDR3: CASSPGQGAYEQYF
V: TRBV5-1; D: .; size: .; J: TRBJ2-5; DNA: TGCGCCAGCAGCCTAACCCTCAGGGGCCTGTACCAAGAGACCCAGTACTTC; CDR3: CASSLTLRGLYQETQYF
V: TRBV27; D: .; size: .; J: TRBJ1-1; DNA: TGTGCCAGCAGTTTAGTGACAGCCTTTCTGAACACTGAAGCTTTCTTT; CDR3: CASSLVTAFLNTEAFF
V: TRBV11-2; D: TRBD1; size: few; J: TRBJ1-1; DNA: TGTGCCAGTTCAGGGACAGGAGAAGCTTTCTTT; CDR3: CASSGTGEAFF
V: TRBV27; D: .; size: .; J: TRBJ2-3; DNA: TGTGCCAGCAGTTTGAGGGTCCGCACAGATACGCAGTATTTT; CDR3: CASSLRVRTDTQYF
V: TRBV5-1; D: .; size: .; J: TRBJ2-7; DNA: TGCGCCAGCAGCTTGGACGGCAGGGCTATTGCCTACGAGCAGTACTTC; CDR3: CASSLDGRAIAYEQYF
V: TRBV5-8; D: .; size: .; J: TRBJ1-1; DNA: TGTGCCAGCAGCTTCCCGGCGGACACTGAAGCTTTCTTT; CDR3: CASSFPADTEAFF
V: TRBV19; D: TRBD2; size: .; J: TRBJ2-1; DNA: TGTGCCAGTAGTATAGGTGGGACTAGCGTCAATGAGCAGTTCTTC; CDR3: CASSIGGTSVNEQFF
V: TRBV4-1; D: .; size: .; J: TRBJ1-1; DNA: TGCGCCAGCAGCCATGGGGGCTGGGATACTGAAGCTTTCTTT; CDR3: CASSHGGWDTEAFF
V: TRBV4-1; D: .; size: .; J: TRBJ1-2; DNA: TGCGCCAGCAGCCAAGATCCTCCGCCACAGGGAAACTATGGCTACACCTTC; CDR3: CASSQDPPPQGNYGYTF
V: TRBV7-3; D: TRBD2; size: .; J: TRBJ2-3; DNA: TGTGCCAGCAGCTATAGCGGGGGGGCCTCAGATACGCAGTATTTT; CDR3: CASSYSGGASDTQYF
V: TRBV19; D: .; size: .; J: TRBJ2-3; DNA: TGTGCCAGTAGTATAAGGGTGGGGGCTGCCGCAGATACGCAGTATTTT; CDR3: CASSIRVGAAADTQYF
V: TRBV4-1; D: TRBD2; size: .; J: TRBJ2-5; DNA: TGCGCCAGCAGCCAAGAGACTAGCGGGGGCCGAAGCGGGACCCAGTACTTC; CDR3: CASSQETSGGRSGTQYF
V: TRBV6-5; D: .; size: .; J: TRBJ2-7; DNA: TGTGCCAGCACCCCACTGGGCAGAAGCTACGAGCAGTACTTC; CDR3: CASTPLGRSYEQYF
V: TRBV4-3; D: .; size: .; J: TRBJ1-1; DNA: TGCGCCAGCAGCCAAGAGGGCAGGAACACTGAAGCTTTCTTT; CDR3: CASSQEGRNTEAFF
V: TRBV7-9; D: TRBD2; size: .; J: TRBJ2-7; DNA: TGTGCCAGCAGCTACGTTGGGGACTATTCCTACGAGCAGTACTTC; CDR3: CASSYVGDYSYEQYF
V: TRBV11-3; D: .; size: .; J: TRBJ2-3; DNA: TGTGCCAGCAGCTTACCAGGTAGCACAGATACGCAGTATTTT; CDR3: CASSLPGSTDTQYF
V: TRBV14; D: .; size: .; J: TRBJ2-1; DNA: TGTGCCAGCAGCCAAGAGCGGCTTGAGGTTGATGAGCAGTTCTTC; CDR3: CASSQERLEVDEQFF
V: TRBV4-1; D: TRBD1; size: once; J: TRBJ2-7; DNA: TGCGCCAGCAGCCAAGATTATGGGACAGGGGTCTACGAGCAGTACTTC; CDR3: CASSQDYGTGVYEQYF
V: TRBV2; D: TRBD1; size: .; J: TRBJ2-7; DNA: TGTGCCAGCTCGGACAGGAGCCAGTACGAGCAGTACTTC; CDR3: CASSDRSQYEQYF
V: TRBV6-5; D: .; size: .; J: TRBJ2-7; DNA: TGTGCCAGCAGTTACTCATCAGGGGGAGGCCACGAGCAGTACTTC; CDR3: CASSYSSGGGHEQYF
V: TRBV27; D: TRBD2; size: .; J: TRBJ2-1; DNA: TGTGCCAGCAGTTTATCAACGGGGCTAGCGGGAGGGGAACAGTTCTTC; CDR3: CASSLSTGLAGGEQFF
V: TRBV5-1; D: TRBD2; size: few; J: TRBJ2-1; DNA: TGCGCCAGCAGCTCCCTTAGCGGGAGCTCCTACAATGAGCAGTTCTTC; CDR3: CASSSLSGSSYNEQFF
V: TRBV9; D: TRBD1; size: .; J: TRBJ2-3; DNA: TGTGCCAGCAGCGTAGCTACGTCCGGGACAGATAACACAGATACGCAGTATTTT; CDR3: CASSVATSGTDNTDTQYF
V: TRBV2; D: .; size: .; J: TRBJ2-7; DNA: TGTGCCAGCAGGGGCCCCCAGGGGGGCGCTTCCTACGAGCAGTACTTC; CDR3: CASRGPQGGASYEQYF
V: TRBV2; D: TRBD1; size: .; J: TRBJ2-5; DNA: TGTGCCAGCAGTGTTAGTGGGACAGGGCAAGAGACCCAGTACTTC; CDR3: CASSVSGTGQETQYF
V: TRBV6-5; D: .; size: .; J: TRBJ1-2; DNA: TGTGCCAGCGGACGGACAGATACTAACTATGGCTACACCTTC; CDR3: CASGRTDTNYGYTF
V: TRBV4-1; D: TRBD1; size: .; J: TRBJ1-6; DNA: TGCGCCAGCAGCCAAGAGGTCGGACAGGTTAATTCACCCCTCCACTTT; CDR3: CASSQEVGQVNSPLHF
V: TRBV19; D: .; size: .; J: TRBJ1-1; DNA: TGTGCCAGTAGTATAGGTGGCGGCAACACTGAAGCTTTCTTT; CDR3: CASSIGGGNTEAFF
V: TRBV9; D: TRBD1; size: .; J: TRBJ2-2; DNA: TGTGCCAGCAGCGCCCCGTCGACAGGGGACACCGGGGAGCTGTTTTTT; CDR3: CASSAPSTGDTGELFF
V: TRBV13; D: .; size: .; J: TRBJ2-7; DNA: TGTGCCAGCAGCTTAGGATCTTACGAGCAGTACTTC; CDR3: CASSLGSYEQYF
V: TRBV2; D: .; size: .; J: TRBJ2-3; DNA: TGTGCCAGCACTGGCCTAGGCACAGATACGCAGTATTTT; CDR3: CASTGLGTDTQYF
V: TRBV25-1; D: .; size: .; J: TRBJ2-1; DNA: TGTGCCAGCAGGTCGACTGTCCCGCATGAGCAGTTCTTC; CDR3: CASRSTVPHEQFF
V: TRBV4-2; D: .; size: .; J: TRBJ1-4; DNA: TGTGCCAGCGGGGAGGGTGAAAAACTGTTTTTT; CDR3: CASGEGEKLFF
V: TRBV6-5; D: .; size: .; J: TRBJ1-1; DNA: TGTGCCAGCAGTTACGGACAGAACACTGAAGCTTTCTTT; CDR3: CASSYGQNTEAFF
V: TRBV5-5; D: .; size: .; J: TRBJ2-7; DNA: TGTGCCAGCAGCTTATTTGAAGATGGGGGGACTTACAGCTCCTACGAGCAGTACTTC; CDR3: CASSLFEDGGTYSSYEQYF
V: TRBV19; D: .; size: once; J: TRBJ2-5; DNA: TGTGCCAGTAGTATTGCAGGGCCAGAGACCCAGTACTTC; CDR3: CASSIAGPETQYF
V: TRBV7-2; D: TRBD2; size: once; J: TRBJ2-7; DNA: TGTGCCAGCAGCTCCCCTGCCGTAACTAGCGGAACCTACGAGCAGTACTTC; CDR3: CASSSPAVTSGTYEQYF
V: TRBV4-3; D: TRBD2; size: .; J: TRBJ2-3; DNA: TGCGCCAGCTCTAGCGGGGGCACAGATACGCAGTATTTT; CDR3: CASSSGGTDTQYF
V: TRBV10-1; D: TRBD1; size: .; J: TRBJ2-3; DNA: TGCGCCAGCAGTGAGTCGACTCTGGGACAGGGGCAGTATTTT; CDR3: CASSESTLGQGQYF
V: TRBV5-4; D: TRBD1; size: .; J: TRBJ2-7; DNA: TGTGCCAGCAGCTTGGGACAGGGAAGATCCTACGAGCAGTACTTC; CDR3: CASSLGQGRSYEQYF
V: TRBV7-3; D: .; size: .; J: TRBJ2-3; DNA: TGTGCCAGCAGCTACACGACAGCGGGTCCGCAGTATTTT; CDR3: CASSYTTAGPQYF
V: TRBV9; D: .; size: .; J: TRBJ1-2; DNA: TGTGCCAGCAGCGTAGGTCAGAGTGAGCGACGCGGGCTCCTCAACTATGGCTACACCTTC; CDR3: CASSVGQSERRGLLNYGYTF
V: TRBV4-1; D: TRBD2; size: .; J: TRBJ2-5; DNA: TGCGCCAGCAGCCGCGGGACTAGCGGGGGGGCAGAGGAGACCCAGTACTTC; CDR3: CASSRGTSGGAEETQYF
V: TRBV7-2; D: .; size: .; J: TRBJ1-2; DNA: TGTGCCAGCAGCTCTTTCAGGGGTGAGGGCTACACCTTC; CDR3: CASSSFRGEGYTF
V: TRBV10-3; D: TRBD1; size: .; J: TRBJ1-3; DNA: TGTGCCATCAGGAGGGACAGCAACTCTGGAAACACCATATATTTT; CDR3: CAIRRDSNSGNTIYF
V: TRBV6-5; D: TRBD1; size: .; J: TRBJ1-1; DNA: TGTGCCAGCAGTTACGTCAGGGGGCGGGACACTGAAGCTTTCTTT; CDR3: CASSYVRGRDTEAFF
V: TRBV7-6; D: .; size: .; J: TRBJ1-2; DNA: TGTGCCAGCAGCCCGGGACTCGCATCTCTACAATATGGCTACACCTTC; CDR3: CASSPGLASLQYGYTF